A selection of T cell receptor beta chains follows, all from one sample in a study of shared clonotypes between healthy human individuals. The repertoire was sequenced with immunoSEQ multiplex PCR; TCRdb's copy has only in-frame clones and lacks some. The sample carries some 1.1 million clones, 60% to 80% recorded once. Sequencing input: memory CD4+ T cells from PBMCs. These TCRs come from a young man in good health. Some clones in this sample may be carry-over from other donors' samples. CDR3s include the opening cysteine and the closing phenylalanine or tryptophan. Fields, in order: D gene, clone size, V gene, J gene, CDR3 protein, CDR3 DNA. A D gene is named only where the DNA matches it firmly. For some rows the clone size is stated as once, few or many, or as a class when expanded; others skip it.

.	.	TRBV9	TRBJ2-1	CASNEVGAYNEQFF	TGTGCCAGCAACGAGGTTGGCGCTTACAATGAGCAGTTCTTC
.	.	TRBV7-6	TRBJ2-3	CASSLVSDTQYF	TGTGCCAGCAGCTTAGTTTCAGATACGCAGTATTTT
.	few	TRBV19	TRBJ1-5	CASSIGDQPQHF	TGTGCCAGTAGTATCGGTGATCAGCCCCAGCATTTT
.	.	TRBV6-6	TRBJ2-4	CASSYGGQRINIQYF	TGTGCCAGCAGTTACGGGGGCCAACGGATAAACATTCAGTACTTC
.	.	TRBV5-3	TRBJ2-5	CARSLLLVYQETQYF	TGTGCCAGAAGCTTGTTATTAGTATACCAAGAGACCCAGTACTTC
.	.	TRBV28	TRBJ1-2	CATKTGLGQGNGYTF	TGTGCCACCAAGACCGGGCTAGGGCAGGGAAACGGCTACACCTTC
TRBD2	.	TRBV29-1	TRBJ2-7	CSVVTSGSIYEQYF	TGCAGCGTCGTGACTAGCGGGAGCATCTACGAGCAGTACTTC
.	few	TRBV28	TRBJ1-1	CASSELNTEAFF	TGTGCCAGCTCGGAGTTGAACACTGAAGCTTTCTTT
TRBD2	many	TRBV11-2	TRBJ2-7	CASSPPGLAGEEQYF	TGTGCCAGCAGCCCCCCGGGACTAGCGGGAGAAGAGCAGTACTTC
TRBD1	.	TRBV10-3	TRBJ2-7	CAIRERQGAYEQYF	TGTGCCATCAGGGAGCGGCAGGGGGCGTACGAGCAGTACTTC
.	.	TRBV11-2	TRBJ2-3	CASSLVRGTDTQYF	TGTGCCAGCAGCTTAGTACGGGGCACAGATACGCAGTATTTT
.	few	TRBV7-9	TRBJ1-1	CASSFTMNTEAFF	TGTGCCAGCAGCTTCACCATGAACACTGAAGCTTTCTTT
TRBD1	.	TRBV5-1	TRBJ1-2	CASSLVPGGMGYTF	TGCGCCAGCAGCTTGGTGCCAGGGGGTATGGGCTACACCTTC
.	.	TRBV2	TRBJ2-7	CASSSGVWEQYF	TGTGCCAGCAGTTCGGGCGTTTGGGAGCAGTACTTC
.	.	TRBV27	TRBJ2-4	CASSGGSNIQYF	TGTGCCAGCAGTGGGGGTTCGAACATTCAGTACTTC
.	.	TRBV6-1	TRBJ1-1	CASSDWGGNTEAFF	TGTGCCAGCAGTGATTGGGGGGGAAATACTGAAGCTTTCTTT
TRBD1	.	TRBV27	TRBJ1-4	CASSPMGTGVEKLFF	TGTGCCAGCAGCCCTATGGGGACAGGGGTCGAAAAACTGTTTTTT
.	once	TRBV21-1	TRBJ2-7	CASSNGDRGLYEQYF	TGTGCCAGCAGCAATGGGGACAGGGGGTTATACGAGCAGTACTTC
TRBD2	.	TRBV29-1	TRBJ2-5	CSVESGRDQETQYF	TGCAGCGTTGAATCAGGGAGGGACCAAGAGACCCAGTACTTC
.	.	TRBV30	TRBJ2-7	CAWSPRGVRVYEQYF	TGTGCCTGGAGTCCCAGAGGGGTTAGGGTCTACGAGCAGTACTTC
.	.	TRBV7-8	TRBJ1-2	CASSLPGSTNYGYTF	TGTGCCAGCAGCTTGCCAGGATCAACTAACTATGGCTACACCTTC
.	.	TRBV2	TRBJ2-1	CASSTTRVEYNEQFF	TGTGCCAGCAGCACCACCAGGGTGGAGTACAATGAGCAGTTCTTC
.	.	TRBV28	TRBJ2-5	CASRNSGTKETQYF	TGTGCCAGCAGAAACTCCGGGACAAAAGAGACCCAGTACTTC
TRBD2	.	TRBV7-9	TRBJ2-2	CASSSSGRTGELFF	TGTGCCAGCAGCTCGAGCGGGAGAACCGGGGAGCTGTTTTTT
.	.	TRBV5-8	TRBJ2-1	CASSLVREQFF	TGTGCCAGCAGCTTGGTTCGGGAGCAGTTCTTC
TRBD1	.	TRBV5-1	TRBJ2-3	CASSSEQGARTDTQYF	TGCGCCAGCAGCTCGGAACAGGGGGCGCGTACAGATACGCAGTATTTT
TRBD1	.	TRBV6-1	TRBJ1-4	CASASTGGVEKLFF	TGTGCCAGCGCTTCGACAGGGGGCGTTGAAAAACTGTTTTTT
TRBD2	.	TRBV7-2	TRBJ2-3	CASSFQGLAGVADTQYF	TGTGCCAGCAGCTTCCAGGGACTAGCGGGAGTGGCAGATACGCAGTATTTT
TRBD2	.	TRBV4-3	TRBJ2-1	CASSQGLAGRAYNEQFF	TGCGCCAGCAGCCAAGGCCTAGCGGGGCGAGCCTACAATGAGCAGTTCTTC
.	once	TRBV29-1	TRBJ1-2	CVAGGVYGYTF	TGCGTCGCGGGGGGGGTCTATGGCTACACCTTC
TRBD2	.	TRBV7-3	TRBJ2-2	CASSPGLDGGELFF	TGTGCCAGCAGCCCCGGACTAGACGGCGGGGAGCTGTTTTTT
TRBD1	.	TRBV15	TRBJ1-3	CATSRGGGGNGNTIYF	TGTGCCACCAGCAGAGGCGGAGGGGGCAATGGAAACACCATATATTTT
.	.	TRBV6-1	TRBJ2-1	CASKSRERYNEQFF	TGTGCCAGCAAGAGCCGGGAGAGGTACAATGAGCAGTTCTTC
TRBD1	.	TRBV28	TRBJ1-2	CASSLGQDRGGYTF	TGTGCCAGCAGTTTAGGACAGGATCGTGGTGGCTACACCTTC
.	.	TRBV10-3	TRBJ1-5	CATRDRQEWNQPQHF	TGTGCCACCCGTGATCGGCAGGAGTGGAATCAGCCCCAGCATTTT
.	.	TRBV5-1	TRBJ2-2	CASSLGSNTGELFF	TGCGCCAGCAGCTTGGGCTCGAACACCGGGGAGCTGTTTTTT
.	.	TRBV30	TRBJ1-4	CAWSSGVSATNEKLFF	TGTGCCTGGAGTTCGGGGGTTAGTGCAACTAATGAAAAACTGTTTTTT
.	.	TRBV14	TRBJ1-1	CASSLTRGLGEAFF	TGTGCCAGCAGCCTAACAAGGGGGTTGGGTGAAGCTTTCTTT
TRBD1	.	TRBV7-8	TRBJ1-4	CASSLEGAGGEKLFF	TGTGCCAGCAGCTTAGAGGGGGCAGGAGGGGAAAAACTGTTTTTT
.	.	TRBV4-2	TRBJ1-1	CASSQEFVGLAGRIGEAFF	TGTGCCAGCAGCCAAGAATTCGTAGGGTTAGCAGGGAGGATCGGTGAAGCTTTCTTT
.	.	TRBV11-2	TRBJ1-4	CASSLVDEKLFF	TGTGCCAGCAGCTTAGTTGATGAAAAACTGTTTTTT
TRBD2	once	TRBV28	TRBJ2-7	CASRYRLATYEQYF	TGTGCCAGCAGGTACCGACTAGCAACCTACGAGCAGTACTTC
TRBD1	many	TRBV28	TRBJ1-5	CASSHRDRPNQPQHF	TGTGCCAGCAGCCACCGGGACAGACCCAATCAGCCCCAGCATTTT
.	once	TRBV28	TRBJ2-1	CASSLLRPYNEQFF	TGTGCCAGCAGTTTACTCCGACCCTACAATGAGCAGTTCTTC
TRBD1	.	TRBV5-1	TRBJ1-5	CASSLQGTENQPQHF	TGCGCCAGCAGCTTACAGGGGACCGAGAATCAGCCCCAGCATTTT
.	few	TRBV7-3	TRBJ2-3	CASSISGITDTQYF	TGTGCCAGCAGCATTAGCGGCATCACAGATACGCAGTATTTT
TRBD1	.	TRBV2	TRBJ1-1	CASSFPGQGTEAFF	TGTGCCAGCAGCTTCCCGGGACAGGGCACTGAAGCTTTCTTT
.	.	TRBV9	TRBJ1-5	CASSPRGGNQPQHF	TGTGCCAGCAGCCCAAGGGGGGGCAATCAGCCCCAGCATTTT
TRBD1	once	TRBV5-8	TRBJ2-5	CASRSQGAPQTQYF	TGTGCCAGCAGGTCCCAGGGGGCCCCGCAGACCCAGTACTTC
.	few	TRBV11-2	TRBJ2-5	CASSLVRGEETQYF	TGTGCCAGCAGCTTAGTGAGGGGTGAAGAGACCCAGTACTTC
TRBD1	few	TRBV15	TRBJ2-1	CATSRDLGQGFAEQFF	TGTGCCACCAGCAGAGATTTAGGACAGGGGTTTGCTGAGCAGTTCTTC
TRBD1	.	TRBV2	TRBJ1-1	CASSESGRGSPEAFF	TGTGCCAGCAGTGAAAGTGGCAGGGGGAGTCCTGAAGCTTTCTTT
.	.	TRBV15	TRBJ2-5	CATSRDWGKEETQYF	TGTGCCACCAGCAGAGATTGGGGGAAGGAAGAGACCCAGTACTTC